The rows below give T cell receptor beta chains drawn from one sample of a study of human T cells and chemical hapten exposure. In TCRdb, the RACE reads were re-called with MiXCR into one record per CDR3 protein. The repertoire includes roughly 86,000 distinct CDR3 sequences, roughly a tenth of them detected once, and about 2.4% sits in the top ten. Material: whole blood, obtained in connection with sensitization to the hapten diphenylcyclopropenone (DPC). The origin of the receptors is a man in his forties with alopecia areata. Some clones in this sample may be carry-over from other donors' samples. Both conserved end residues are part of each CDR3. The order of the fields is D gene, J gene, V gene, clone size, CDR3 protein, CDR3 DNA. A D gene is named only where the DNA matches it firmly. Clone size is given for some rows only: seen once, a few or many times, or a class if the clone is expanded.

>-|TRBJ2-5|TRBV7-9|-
CASSRQRGQKETQYF
TGTGCCAGCAGTCGTCAACGGGGTCAGAAAGAGACCCAGTACTTC
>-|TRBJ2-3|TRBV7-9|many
CASTQGTSNLHTQYF
TGTGCCAGCACCCAGGGGACTTCCAATTTGCATACGCAGTATTTT
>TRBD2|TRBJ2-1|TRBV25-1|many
CASRPVPGTSENNEQFF
TGTGCCAGCAGACCCGTTCCCGGGACTAGCGAGAACAATGAGCAGTTCTTC
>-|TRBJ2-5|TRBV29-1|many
CSVRPQETQYF
TGCAGCGTTCGACCCCAAGAGACCCAGTACTTC
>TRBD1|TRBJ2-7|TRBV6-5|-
CASRGGDRGKIEQYF
TGTGCCAGCAGGGGGGGGGACAGGGGTAAGATCGAGCAGTACTTC
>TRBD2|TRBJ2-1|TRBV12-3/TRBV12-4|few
CASSHGGSEQFF
TGTGCCAGCAGCCACGGGGGGAGTGAGCAGTTCTTC
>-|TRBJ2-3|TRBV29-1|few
CSVAQLGGVGTDTQYF
TGCAGCGTTGCACAACTCGGAGGGGTTGGCACAGATACGCAGTATTTT
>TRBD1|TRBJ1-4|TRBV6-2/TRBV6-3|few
CASSYSKASTGDEKLFF
TGTGCCAGCAGTTACTCGAAGGCTTCGACAGGGGACGAAAAACTGTTTTTT
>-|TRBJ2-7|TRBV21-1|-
CASSSGTSGSEQYF
TGTGCCAGCAGCTCCGGGACTAGCGGGAGCGAGCAGTACTTC
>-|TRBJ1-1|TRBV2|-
CASSETQGGTEAFF
TGTGCCAGCAGTGAAACCCAGGGTGGCACTGAAGCTTTCTTT
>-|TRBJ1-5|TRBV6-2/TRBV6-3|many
CASRGEDGLQPQHF
TGTGCCAGCAGAGGAGAGGACGGCCTTCAGCCCCAGCATTTT
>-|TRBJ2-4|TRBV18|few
CASSPTTGSLGNQYF
TGTGCCAGCTCACCCACCACTGGGTCTCTTGGAAATCAGTACTTC
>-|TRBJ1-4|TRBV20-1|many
CSAPSVLATNEKLFF
TGCAGTGCTCCTTCCGTCCTTGCAACTAATGAAAAACTGTTTTTT
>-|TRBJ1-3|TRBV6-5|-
CASKQAEQPTGNTIYF
TGTGCCAGCAAGCAGGCGGAACAGCCTACTGGAAACACCATATATTTT
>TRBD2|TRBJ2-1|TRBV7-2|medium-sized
CASSSREDEQFF
TGTGCCAGCAGCTCCCGGGAGGATGAGCAGTTCTTC
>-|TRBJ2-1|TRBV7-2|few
CASSFTGEKDEQFF
TGTGCCAGCAGCTTCACGGGAGAAAAGGATGAGCAGTTCTTC
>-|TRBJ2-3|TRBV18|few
CASSPPPGTSTDTQYF
TGTGCCAGCTCACCACCGCCCGGGACTAGCACAGATACGCAGTATTTT
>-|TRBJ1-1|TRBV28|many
CASRSPGPGEAFF
TGTGCCAGCAGATCCCCAGGTCCAGGAGAAGCTTTCTTT
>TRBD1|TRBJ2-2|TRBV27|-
CASSSSGTGGVGELFF
TGTGCCAGCAGTTCGTCCGGGACAGGGGGCGTAGGGGAGCTGTTTTTT
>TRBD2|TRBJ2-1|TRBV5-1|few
CASSLVGGRYNEQFF
TGCGCCAGCAGCTTGGTAGGCGGGAGATACAATGAGCAGTTCTTC
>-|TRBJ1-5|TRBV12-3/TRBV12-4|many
CASTSQGVGRPQHF
TGTGCCAGCACTTCGCAGGGAGTAGGCCGGCCCCAGCATTTT
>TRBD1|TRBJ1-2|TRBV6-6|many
CASRAIRTGDGYTF
TGTGCCAGCAGGGCTATTAGGACAGGGGATGGCTACACCTTC